This T cell receptor beta chain was profiled in a study of shared clonotypes between healthy human individuals (dated by TCRdb to between 2020 and 2021). Looking at the study overall: A couple of women and three men aged 18 to 49 years were included in the cohort. For each donor, CD4 naive and CD4 memory were each run on three plates, CD8 naive on two plates, and CD8 memory on one plate. Leukapheresis yielded between about 0.85 and 10 billion PBMCs per donor. Libraries were prepared and TCR repertoires were sequenced by different laboratories using diverse techniques, in order to increase sequencing depth and limit assay-specific biases. Blood TCR repertoires of five healthy adults were deeply sequenced to estimate repertoire size and the extent of clonotype sharing between individuals.

Trimming accounts for 3 bases at V and 6 bases at J, while the number of junction bases matched to no gene is 7. The CDR3, from cysteine to phenylalanine, totals 14 residues. Only CDR3 DNA remains: 42 bases, in frame from the first base. Taken from the germline V gene, the CDR1 and CDR2 loops are SGHAT and FQNNGV. For the CD8 naive samples, CD45RO-negative cells were positively selected for CCR7, yielding a CD45RA+CCR7+ population from which TemRA cells were excluded. Healthy HIV-negative adults with no recently reported acute infections or vaccinations were included as donors. Every donor was a Caucasian adult residing in Nashville, Tennessee, USA. Blood was obtained by leukapheresis, after which PBMCs were separated by Ficoll-Histopaque density gradient centrifugation and cryopreserved in liquid nitrogen vapor phase. Analytical flow cytometry was used to check the purity and quantity of every magnetically sorted T cell population. From each sorted fraction, genomic DNA was isolated and quantified by UV absorbance on a Nanodrop 2000c.

Using the deep immunoSEQ assay, TCR CDR3 regions were amplified from genomic DNA by multiplex PCR. Extracted genomic DNA from each cell subset was spread evenly across all wells of several immunoSEQ 96-well plates, with each plate serving as a replicate. Each replicate PCR for sorted subsets received about 200 ng genomic DNA, equal to roughly 30,000 T cell genomes. The purified libraries were quantified using a Qubit 3.0 fluorometer, sized with a Bioanalyzer 2100, and then quantified again using the KAPA Library Quantification kit. Every immunoSEQ 96-well plate was sequenced on a separate single-read 150-cycle Illumina NextSeq 550 flow cell. For the original study's pipeline: The immunoSEQ output contained only junctional sequences without quality scores, so filtering could not match that applied to full-length reads. To assign V/J genes and CDR3, sequences were annotated using PyIR, a Python wrapper for IgBLAST v1.9, with IMGT germline references. Reads were removed for weak V/J assignments (E-value above 1e-6), missing CDR3, stop codons, out-of-frame junctions, or ambiguous translated residues. V3J clonotypes were defined as sequences sharing an identical inferred V gene, J gene, and CDR3 amino acid sequence. The percentage overlap between two repertoires was calculated by dividing the number of shared unique clonotypes by the size of the smaller repertoire. RTK rarefaction, the Chao1 estimator, and Recon v2.1 estimates of unobserved clonotypes were used to assess repertoire richness. Generation probabilities for all TCRbeta clonotypes obtained by the gDNA method from several donors were computed using OLGA. TCRdb retrieved this table from immuneACCESS and kept in-frame rearrangements only. Not all clones are present; in checked studies, unresolved V genes account for under half, and no reason is known for the remainder. Clonal size and the V and J genes are those of that table, whereas D and trimming came from the DNA. This sample has roughly 1,800,000 clones in its table, and around 96% of those were observed once. The top ten constitute 1.2% of the sample.

What the authors observed across the whole study: Across a handful of donors, around 5% of naive CD4, approximately 3.5% of naive CD8, roughly 2.2% of memory CD4, and approximately 0.4% of memory CD8 clonotypes were shared. Compared with non-shared clonotypes, clonotypes shared by all four sorted-subset donors had higher generation probabilities. Based on pairwise subsampling, the degree of clonotype sharing among donors was expected to be affected by sequencing depth. Rarefaction of sorted-subset datasets indicated incomplete sequencing despite the large sequencing depth. Sampling was limited to blood, and TCR repertoires in tissue likely differ from TCR repertoires in blood. Naive subsets generally had larger estimated clonotype richness than memory subsets did. Because the study included only a small number of donors, the genetic and exposure-history diversity represented was limited.

Concerning this clone: What antigen it recognizes has not been identified. Qualities for individual bases were not recorded, and no much larger clone is one base off.

The material sequenced was naive CD8+ T cells sorted from blood. What the cell subset or site label conveys for this sample: CD45RA+CCR7+. This chain joins TRBV11-2 to TRBJ2-7, with TRBD2 matching 8 junction bases. The clonotype comes from a man aged 18 to 35 in good health. The CDR3 protein is CASSLGLESSEQYF. The nucleotide sequence reads TGTGCCAGCAGCTTGGGACTAGAAAGCAGCGAGCAGTACTTC.